This TCR beta chain comes out of a study of cytomegalovirus exposure and HLA in healthy donors. 60 Vbeta and 13 Jbeta primers were used in PCR. The data were produced by immunoSEQ multiplex PCR, yet TCRdb's version contains in-frame clones alone and is incomplete. The repertoire holds 280,000 or so clones, with around nine tenths as singletons. V lost 7 bases and J lost 3, with 10 bases in between. CDR1 is SGHRS, CDR2 YFSETQ, per germline. The CDR3 runs 12 residues. The TCR was taken from a young woman in good health and CMV-seronegative. Specimen: PBMCs. J is TRBJ2-5 and V is TRBV5-1; possibly TRBD2 for D (6 bases). CDR3 nucleotide sequence: TGCGCCAGCGGGACTCGGGAAGAGACCCAGTACTTC. Translated: CASGTREETQYF.